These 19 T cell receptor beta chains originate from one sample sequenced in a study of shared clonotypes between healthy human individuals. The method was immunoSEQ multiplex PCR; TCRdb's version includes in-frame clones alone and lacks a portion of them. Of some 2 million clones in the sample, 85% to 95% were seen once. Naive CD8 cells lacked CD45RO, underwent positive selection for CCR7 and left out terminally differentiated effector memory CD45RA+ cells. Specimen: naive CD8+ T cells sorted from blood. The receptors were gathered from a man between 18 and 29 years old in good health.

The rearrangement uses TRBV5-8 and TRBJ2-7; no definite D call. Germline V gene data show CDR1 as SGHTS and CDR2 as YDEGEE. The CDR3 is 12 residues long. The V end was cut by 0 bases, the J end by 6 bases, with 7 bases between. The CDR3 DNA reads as TGTGCCAGCAGCTTGGGTGCCACCGAGCAGTACTTC. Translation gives CASSLGATEQYF.

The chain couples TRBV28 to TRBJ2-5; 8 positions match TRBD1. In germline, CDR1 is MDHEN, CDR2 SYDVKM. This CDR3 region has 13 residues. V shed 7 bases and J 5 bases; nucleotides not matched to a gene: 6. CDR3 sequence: CASTDRADETQYF. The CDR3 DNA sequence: TGTGCCAGCACGGACAGGGCCGACGAGACCCAGTACTTC.

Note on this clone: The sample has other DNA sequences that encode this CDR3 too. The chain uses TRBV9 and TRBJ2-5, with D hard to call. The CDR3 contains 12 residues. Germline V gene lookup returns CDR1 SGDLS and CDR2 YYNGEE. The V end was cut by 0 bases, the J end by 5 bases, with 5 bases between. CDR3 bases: TGTGCCAGCAGCGTAGATAGTGAGACCCAGTACTTC. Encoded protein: CASSVDSETQYF.

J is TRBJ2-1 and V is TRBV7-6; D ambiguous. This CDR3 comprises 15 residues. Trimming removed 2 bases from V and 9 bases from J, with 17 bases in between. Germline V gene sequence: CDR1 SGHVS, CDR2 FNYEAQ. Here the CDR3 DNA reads TGTGCCAGCAGCTTATGGGCTGGCCCCGTCGGTGAGCAGTTCTTC. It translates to CASSLWAGPVGEQFF.

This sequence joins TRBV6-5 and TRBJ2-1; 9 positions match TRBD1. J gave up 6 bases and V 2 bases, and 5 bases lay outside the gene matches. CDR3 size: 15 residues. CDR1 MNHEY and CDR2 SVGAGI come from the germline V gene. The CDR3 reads CASSYDRGVINEQFF. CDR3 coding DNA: TGTGCCAGCAGTTACGACAGGGGGGTGATCAATGAGCAGTTCTTC.

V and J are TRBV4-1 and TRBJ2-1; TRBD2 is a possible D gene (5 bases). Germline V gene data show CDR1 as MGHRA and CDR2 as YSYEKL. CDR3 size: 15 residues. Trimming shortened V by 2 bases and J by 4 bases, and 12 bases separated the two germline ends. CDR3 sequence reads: CASSQIPDLYNEQFF. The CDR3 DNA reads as TGCGCCAGCAGCCAAATTCCGGACTTATACAATGAGCAGTTCTTC.

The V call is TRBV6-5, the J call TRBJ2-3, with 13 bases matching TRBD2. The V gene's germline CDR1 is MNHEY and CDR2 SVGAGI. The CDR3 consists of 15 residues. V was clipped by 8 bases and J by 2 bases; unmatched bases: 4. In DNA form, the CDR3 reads TGTGCCAGCGGACTAGCGGGGGCCGACACAGATACGCAGTATTTT. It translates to CASGLAGADTDTQYF.

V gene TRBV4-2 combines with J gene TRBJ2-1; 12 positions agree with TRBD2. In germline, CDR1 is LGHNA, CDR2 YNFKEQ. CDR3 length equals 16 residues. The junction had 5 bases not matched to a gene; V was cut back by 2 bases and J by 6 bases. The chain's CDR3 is CASSQRLAGELNEQFF. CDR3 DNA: TGTGCCAGCAGCCAAAGACTAGCGGGGGAACTCAATGAGCAGTTCTTC.

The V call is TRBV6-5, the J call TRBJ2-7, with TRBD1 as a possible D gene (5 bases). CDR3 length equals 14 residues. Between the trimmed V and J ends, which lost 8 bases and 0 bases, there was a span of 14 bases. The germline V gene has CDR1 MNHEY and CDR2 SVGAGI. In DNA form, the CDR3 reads TGTGCCAGCCGCCCCAGGGTCCCCTCCTACGAGCAGTACTTC. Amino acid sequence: CASRPRVPSYEQYF.

DNA of the CDR3: TGCGCCAGCAGCTTGGTCTCTCACGAGCAGTACTTC. Encoded protein: CASSLVSHEQYF. The genes are TRBV5-1 and TRBJ2-7; D uncertain. The CDR3 runs 12 residues. The V and J ends lost 0 bases and 5 bases respectively, with 6 bases between them. From germline, CDR1 is SGHRS and CDR2 YFSETQ.

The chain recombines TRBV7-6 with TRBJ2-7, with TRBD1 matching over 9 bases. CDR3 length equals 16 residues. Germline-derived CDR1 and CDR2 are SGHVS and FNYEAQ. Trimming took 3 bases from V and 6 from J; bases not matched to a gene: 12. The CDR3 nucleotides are TGTGCCAGCAGCTTGGCGGACAGGGGCTATCAGTCCGAGCAGTACTTC. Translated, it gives CASSLADRGYQSEQYF.

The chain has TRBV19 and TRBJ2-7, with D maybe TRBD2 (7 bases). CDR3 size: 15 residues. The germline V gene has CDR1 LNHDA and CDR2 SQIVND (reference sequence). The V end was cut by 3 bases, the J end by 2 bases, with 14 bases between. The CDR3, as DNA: TGTGCCAGTAGTATTTGGGAAGGGGGGGCCTACGAGCAGTACTTC. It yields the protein CASSIWEGGAYEQYF.

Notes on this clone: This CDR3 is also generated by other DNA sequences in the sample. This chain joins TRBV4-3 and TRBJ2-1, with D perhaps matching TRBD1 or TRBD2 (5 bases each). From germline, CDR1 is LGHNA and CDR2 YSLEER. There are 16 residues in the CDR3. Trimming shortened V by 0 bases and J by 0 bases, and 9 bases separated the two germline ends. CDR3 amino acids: CASSQDSGSSYNEQFF. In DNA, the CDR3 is TGCGCCAGCAGCCAAGACTCAGGGAGCTCCTACAATGAGCAGTTCTTC.

CDR3 in DNA: TGTGCCAGCAGCTCCCGGACAGGCTTGAACACTGAAGCTTTCTTT. It encodes CASSSRTGLNTEAFF. V usage is TRBV7-8 and J usage is TRBJ1-1; 7 nucleotides match TRBD1. This CDR3 comprises 15 residues. In germline, CDR1 is SGHVS, CDR2 FQNEAQ. V was pared by 4 bases and J by 0 bases, with 5 bases of the junction left unmatched. Using reference TRBV7-8 and TRBJ1-1 for the parts outside the CDR3, the full variable domain is GAGVSQSPRYKVAKRGQDVALRCDPISGHVSLFWYQQALGQGPEFLTYFQNEAQLDKSGLPSDRFFAERPEGSVSTLKIQRTQQEDSAVYLCASSSRTGLNTEAFFGQGTRLTVV.

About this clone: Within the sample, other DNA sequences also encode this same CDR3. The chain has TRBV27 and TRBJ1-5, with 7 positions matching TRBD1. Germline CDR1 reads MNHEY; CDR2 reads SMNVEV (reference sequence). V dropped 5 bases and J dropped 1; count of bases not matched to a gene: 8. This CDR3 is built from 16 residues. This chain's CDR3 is CASSPSTGESNQPQHF. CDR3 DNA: TGTGCCAGCAGTCCCTCCACAGGGGAAAGCAATCAGCCCCAGCATTTT.

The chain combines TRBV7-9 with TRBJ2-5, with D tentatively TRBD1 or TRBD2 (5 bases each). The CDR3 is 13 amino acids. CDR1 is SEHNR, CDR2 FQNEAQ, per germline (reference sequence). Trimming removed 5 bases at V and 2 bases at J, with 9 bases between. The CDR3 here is CASSTGAQETQYF. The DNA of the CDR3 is TGTGCCAGCAGCACCGGGGCACAAGAGACCCAGTACTTC.

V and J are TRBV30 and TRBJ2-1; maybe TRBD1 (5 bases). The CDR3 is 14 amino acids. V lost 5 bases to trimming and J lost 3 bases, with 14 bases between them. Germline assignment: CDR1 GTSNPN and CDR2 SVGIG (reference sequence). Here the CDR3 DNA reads TGTGCCTGGGCGGTTGTGGGGCACTACAATGAGCAGTTCTTC. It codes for CAWAVVGHYNEQFF.

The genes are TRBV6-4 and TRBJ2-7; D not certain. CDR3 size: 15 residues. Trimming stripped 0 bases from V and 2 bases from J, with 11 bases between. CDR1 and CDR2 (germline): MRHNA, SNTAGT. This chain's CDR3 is CASSDSSPPAYEQYF. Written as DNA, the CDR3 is TGTGCCAGCAGTGACTCGAGTCCCCCGGCCTACGAGCAGTACTTC.

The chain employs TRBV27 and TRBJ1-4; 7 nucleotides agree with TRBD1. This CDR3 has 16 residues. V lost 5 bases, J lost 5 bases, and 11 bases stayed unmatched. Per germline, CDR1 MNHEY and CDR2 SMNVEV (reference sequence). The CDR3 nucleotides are TGTGCCAGCAGTCTCAATCCGGGACAGTCCAATGAAAAACTGTTTTTT. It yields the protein CASSLNPGQSNEKLFF.